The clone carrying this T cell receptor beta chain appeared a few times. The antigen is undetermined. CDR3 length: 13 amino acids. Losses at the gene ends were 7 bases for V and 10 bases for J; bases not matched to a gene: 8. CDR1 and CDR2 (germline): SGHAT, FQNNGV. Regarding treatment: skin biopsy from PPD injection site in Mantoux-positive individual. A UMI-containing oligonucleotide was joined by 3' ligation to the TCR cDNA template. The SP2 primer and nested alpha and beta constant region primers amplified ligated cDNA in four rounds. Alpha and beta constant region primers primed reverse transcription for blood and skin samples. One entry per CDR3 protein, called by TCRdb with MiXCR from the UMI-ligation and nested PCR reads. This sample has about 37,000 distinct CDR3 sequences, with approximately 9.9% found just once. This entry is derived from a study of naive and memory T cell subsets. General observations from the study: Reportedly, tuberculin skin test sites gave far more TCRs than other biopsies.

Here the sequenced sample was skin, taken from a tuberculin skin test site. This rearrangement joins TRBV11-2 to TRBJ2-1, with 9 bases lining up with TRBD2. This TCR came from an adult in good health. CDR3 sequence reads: CASTRGRGGEQFF. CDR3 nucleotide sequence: TGTGCCAGCACCCGGGGGCGGGGGGGCGAGCAGTTCTTC.